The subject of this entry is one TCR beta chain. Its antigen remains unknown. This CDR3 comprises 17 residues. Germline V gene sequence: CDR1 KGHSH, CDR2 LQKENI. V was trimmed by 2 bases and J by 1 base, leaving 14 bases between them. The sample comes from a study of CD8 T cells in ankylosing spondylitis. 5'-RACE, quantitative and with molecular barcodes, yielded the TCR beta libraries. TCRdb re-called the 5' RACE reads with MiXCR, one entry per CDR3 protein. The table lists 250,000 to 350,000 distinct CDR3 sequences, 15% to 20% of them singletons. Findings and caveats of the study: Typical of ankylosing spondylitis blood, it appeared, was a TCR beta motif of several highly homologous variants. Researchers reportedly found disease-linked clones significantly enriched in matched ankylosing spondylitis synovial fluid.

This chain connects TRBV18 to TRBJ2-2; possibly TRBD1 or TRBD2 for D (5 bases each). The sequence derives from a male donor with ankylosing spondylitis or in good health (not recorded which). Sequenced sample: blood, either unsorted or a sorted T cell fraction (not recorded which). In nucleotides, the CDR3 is TGTGCCAGCTCACCAAGATCCGGGACGGGGAACACCGGGGAGCTGTTTTTT. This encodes CASSPRSGTGNTGELFF.